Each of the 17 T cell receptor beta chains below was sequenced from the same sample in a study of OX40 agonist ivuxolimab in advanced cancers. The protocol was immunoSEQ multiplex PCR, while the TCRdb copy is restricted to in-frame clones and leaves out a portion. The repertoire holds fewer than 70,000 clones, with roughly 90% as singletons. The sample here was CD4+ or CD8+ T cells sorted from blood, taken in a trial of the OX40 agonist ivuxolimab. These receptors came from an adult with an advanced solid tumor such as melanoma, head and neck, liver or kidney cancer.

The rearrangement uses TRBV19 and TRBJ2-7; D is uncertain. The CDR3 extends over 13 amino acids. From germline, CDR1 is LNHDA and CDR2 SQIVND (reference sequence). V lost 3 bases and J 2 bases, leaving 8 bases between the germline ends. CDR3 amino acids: CASSITETYEQYF. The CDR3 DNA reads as TGTGCCAGTAGTATCACTGAGACCTACGAGCAGTACTTC. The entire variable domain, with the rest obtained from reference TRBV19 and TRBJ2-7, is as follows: DGGITQSPKYLFRKEGQNVTLSCEQNLNHDAMYWYRQDPGQGLRLIYYSQIVNDFQKGDIAEGYSVSREKKESFPLTVTSAQKNPTAFYLCASSITETYEQYFGPGTRLTVT.

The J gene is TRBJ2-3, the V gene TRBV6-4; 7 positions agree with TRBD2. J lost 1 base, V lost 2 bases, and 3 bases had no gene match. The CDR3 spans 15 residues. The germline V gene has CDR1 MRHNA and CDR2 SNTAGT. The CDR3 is CASSDRAGGTDTQYF. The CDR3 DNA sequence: TGTGCCAGCAGTGACAGGGCGGGAGGCACAGATACGCAGTATTTT.

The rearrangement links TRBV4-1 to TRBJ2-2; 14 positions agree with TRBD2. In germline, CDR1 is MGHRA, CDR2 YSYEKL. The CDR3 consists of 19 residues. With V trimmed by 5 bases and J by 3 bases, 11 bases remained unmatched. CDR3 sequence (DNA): TGCGCCAGCAGCTACCCCGGGACTAGCGGGAGAATGGACACCGGGGAGCTGTTTTTT. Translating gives CASSYPGTSGRMDTGELFF.

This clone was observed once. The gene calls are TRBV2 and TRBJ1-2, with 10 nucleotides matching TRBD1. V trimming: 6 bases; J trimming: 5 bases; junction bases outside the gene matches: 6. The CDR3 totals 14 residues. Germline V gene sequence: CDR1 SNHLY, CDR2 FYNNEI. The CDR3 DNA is TGTGCCAGCAGCCGACAGGGGGCCGAGTATGGCTACACCTTC. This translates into CASSRQGAEYGYTF. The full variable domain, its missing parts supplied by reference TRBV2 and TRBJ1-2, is EPEVTQTPSHQVTQMGQEVILRCVPISNHLYFYWYRQILGQKVEFLVSFYNNEISEKSEIFDDQFSVERPDGSNFTLKIRSTKLEDSAMYFCASSRQGAEYGYTFGSGTRLTVV.

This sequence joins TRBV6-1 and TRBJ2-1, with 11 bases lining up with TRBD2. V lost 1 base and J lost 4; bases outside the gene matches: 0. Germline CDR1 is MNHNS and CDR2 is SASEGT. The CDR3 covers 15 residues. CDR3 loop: CASSEVAGGYNEQFF. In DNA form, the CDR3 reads TGTGCCAGCAGTGAAGTAGCGGGAGGGTACAATGAGCAGTTCTTC.

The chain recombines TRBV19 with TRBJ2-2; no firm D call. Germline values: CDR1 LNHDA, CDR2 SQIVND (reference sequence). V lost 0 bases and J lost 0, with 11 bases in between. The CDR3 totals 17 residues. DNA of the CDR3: TGTGCCAGTAGTATAGATTTCCAGAGCGCGAACACCGGGGAGCTGTTTTTT. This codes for CASSIDFQSANTGELFF.

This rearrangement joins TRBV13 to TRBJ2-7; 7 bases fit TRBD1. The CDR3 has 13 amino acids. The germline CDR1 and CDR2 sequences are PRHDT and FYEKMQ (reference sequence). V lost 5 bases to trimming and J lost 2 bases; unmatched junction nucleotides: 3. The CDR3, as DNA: TGTGCCAGCAGCCCGGGACAGACCTACGAGCAGTACTTC. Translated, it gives CASSPGQTYEQYF.

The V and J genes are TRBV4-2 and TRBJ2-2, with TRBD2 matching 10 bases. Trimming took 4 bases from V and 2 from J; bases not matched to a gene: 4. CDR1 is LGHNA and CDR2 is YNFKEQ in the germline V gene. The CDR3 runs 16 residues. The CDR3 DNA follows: TGTGCCAGCAGCCCAGGACTAGCGGTAAACACCGGGGAGCTGTTTTTT. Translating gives CASSPGLAVNTGELFF.

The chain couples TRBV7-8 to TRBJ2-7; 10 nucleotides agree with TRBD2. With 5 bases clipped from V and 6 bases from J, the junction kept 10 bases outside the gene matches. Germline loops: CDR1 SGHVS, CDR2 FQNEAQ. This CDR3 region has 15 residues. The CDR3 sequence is CASSPHSGLALEQYF. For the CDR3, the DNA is TGTGCCAGCAGCCCCCATTCGGGACTAGCGCTCGAGCAGTACTTC. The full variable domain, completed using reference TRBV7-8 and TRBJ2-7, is GAGVSQSPRYKVAKRGQDVALRCDPISGHVSLFWYQQALGQGPEFLTYFQNEAQLDKSGLPSDRFFAERPEGSVSTLKIQRTQQEDSAVYLCASSPHSGLALEQYFGPGTRLTVT.

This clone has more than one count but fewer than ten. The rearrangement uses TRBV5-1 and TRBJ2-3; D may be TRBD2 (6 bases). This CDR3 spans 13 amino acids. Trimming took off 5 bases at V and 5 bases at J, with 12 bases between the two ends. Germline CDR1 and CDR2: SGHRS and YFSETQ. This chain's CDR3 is CASSREFGDTQYF. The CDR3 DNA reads TGCGCCAGCAGTCGGGAGTTTGGAGATACGCAGTATTTT.

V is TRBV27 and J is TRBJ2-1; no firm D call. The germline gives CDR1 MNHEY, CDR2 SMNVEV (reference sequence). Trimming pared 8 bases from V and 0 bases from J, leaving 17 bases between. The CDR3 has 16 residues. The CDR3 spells CASRKPSASSYNEQFF. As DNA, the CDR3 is TGTGCCAGCCGGAAACCCAGCGCGAGCTCCTACAATGAGCAGTTCTTC.

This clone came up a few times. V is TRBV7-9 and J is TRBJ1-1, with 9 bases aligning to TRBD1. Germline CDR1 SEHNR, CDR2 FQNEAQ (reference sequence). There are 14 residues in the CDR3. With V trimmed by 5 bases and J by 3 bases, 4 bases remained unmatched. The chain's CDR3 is CASSVRDRDTEAFF. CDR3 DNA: TGTGCCAGCAGCGTCCGGGACAGGGACACTGAAGCTTTCTTT.

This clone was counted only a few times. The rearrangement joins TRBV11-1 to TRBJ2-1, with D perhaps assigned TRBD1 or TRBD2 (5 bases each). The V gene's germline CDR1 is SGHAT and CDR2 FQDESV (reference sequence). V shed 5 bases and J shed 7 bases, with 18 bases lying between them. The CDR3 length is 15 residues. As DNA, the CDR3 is TGTGCCAGCAGCAAAAGTGGGACCACGGGGAATGAGCAGTTCTTC. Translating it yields CASSKSGTTGNEQFF.

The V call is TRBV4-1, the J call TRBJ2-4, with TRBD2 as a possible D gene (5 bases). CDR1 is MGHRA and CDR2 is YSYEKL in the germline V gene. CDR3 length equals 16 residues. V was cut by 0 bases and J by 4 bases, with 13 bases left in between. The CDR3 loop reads CASSQEADRAKNIQYF. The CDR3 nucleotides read TGCGCCAGCAGCCAAGAAGCGGACCGGGCTAAAAACATTCAGTACTTC.

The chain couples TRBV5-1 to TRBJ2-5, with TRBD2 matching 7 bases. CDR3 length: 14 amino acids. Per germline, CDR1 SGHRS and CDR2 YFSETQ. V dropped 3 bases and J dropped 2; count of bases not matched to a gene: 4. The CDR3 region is CASSSGGGQETQYF. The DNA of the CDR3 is TGCGCCAGCAGCTCGGGAGGCGGGCAAGAGACCCAGTACTTC.

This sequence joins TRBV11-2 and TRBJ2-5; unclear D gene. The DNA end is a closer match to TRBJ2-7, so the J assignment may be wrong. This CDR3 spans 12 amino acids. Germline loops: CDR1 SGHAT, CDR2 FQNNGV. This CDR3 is CASSARPYEQYF. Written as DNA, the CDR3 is TGTGCCAGCAGCGCGAGACCTTACGAGCAGTACTTC.

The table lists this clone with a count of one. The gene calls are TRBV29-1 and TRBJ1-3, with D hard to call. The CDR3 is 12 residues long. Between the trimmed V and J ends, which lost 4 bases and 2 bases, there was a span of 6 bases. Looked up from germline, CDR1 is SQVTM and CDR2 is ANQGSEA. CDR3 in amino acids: CSVVGPGNTIYF. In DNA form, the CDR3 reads TGCAGCGTTGTAGGGCCTGGAAACACCATATATTTT.